The 15 T cell receptor beta chains in this list originate from one sample, sequenced in a study of regulatory T cells in long-lasting Graves disease. The TCR beta library used iRepertoire HTBI primers with Arm-PCR amplification of CDR3. Each CDR3 protein is one row after TCRdb ran MiXCR on the multiplex PCR reads. Among over 350,000 distinct CDR3 sequences, roughly 20% were seen once, and the ten largest hold around 20%. The time point was: persistent/refractory GD, antithyroid drugs over 5 years with positive TRAb. Isolated PBMC RNA provided the starting material for the TCR library. The material sequenced was peripheral blood mononuclear cells (PBMCs), taken when the disease was refractory, from a patient treated with antithyroid drugs. All receptors come from a female donor with Graves disease.

CDR3 protein: CASSQDGTSFEQYF. Here the CDR3 DNA reads TGTGCCAGCAGCCAAGATGGGACGAGTTTCGAGCAGTACTTC. The genes are TRBV11-2 and TRBJ2-7, with D perhaps matching TRBD1 or TRBD2 (5 bases each). With 5 bases removed from V and 6 bases from J, the gap between germline ends came to 17 bases. Germline V gene sequence: CDR1 SGHAT, CDR2 FQNNGV. The CDR3 totals 14 residues.

V usage is TRBV20-1 and J usage is TRBJ2-7; no clear D gene. V was pared by 3 bases and J by 3 bases, with 6 bases between. The CDR3 sequence is 11 residues long. Germline-derived CDR1 and CDR2 are DFQATT and SNEGSKA (reference sequence). CDR3: CSASYHYEQYF. CDR3 sequence (DNA): TGCAGTGCTAGTTACCACTACGAGCAGTACTTC.

This clonotype has only a few counts. The chain employs TRBV20-1 and TRBJ2-2; D tentatively reads TRBD1 or TRBD2 (6 bases each). CDR1 and CDR2 (germline): DFQATT, SNEGSKA (reference sequence). This CDR3 is 17 amino acids long. Deletions cut 3 bases from V and 5 bases from J, with 22 bases between. The CDR3 nucleotides are TGCAGTGCTAGCCAGCCCGGGGGCGGGACGGGTACCGGGGAGCTGTTTTTT. Amino acids: CSASQPGGGTGTGELFF.

In its sample, this clonotype was seen many times. J is TRBJ1-2 and V is TRBV30; D not certain. This CDR3 region has 12 residues. Germline-derived CDR1 and CDR2 are GTSNPN and SVGIG (reference sequence). Trimming pared 5 bases from V and 4 bases from J, leaving 11 bases between. The CDR3: CAWFGSLYGYTF. CDR3 sequence (DNA): TGTGCCTGGTTCGGCTCCCTCTATGGCTACACCTTC.

CDR3 nucleotides: TGTGCCAGCAGGGGGACAGGGGAGATCGGGGAGCTGTTTTTT. It codes for CASRGTGEIGELFF. The rearrangement joins TRBV27 to TRBJ2-2, with 10 bases matching TRBD1. This CDR3 is built from 14 residues. J lost 7 bases, V lost 6 bases, and 5 bases had no gene match. Germline CDR1 is MNHEY and CDR2 is SMNVEV (reference sequence).

This clonotype was detected ten times or more. V gene TRBV3-1 combines with J gene TRBJ1-1; no clear D gene. In germline, CDR1 is LGHDT, CDR2 YNNKEL (reference sequence). V was trimmed by 4 bases and J by 1 base, leaving 10 bases between them. The CDR3 totals 14 residues. The CDR3 sequence is CASSPTGRNTEAFF. DNA of the CDR3: TGTGCCAGCAGCCCTACCGGACGGAACACTGAAGCTTTCTTT. Looking up the rest from reference TRBV3-1 and TRBJ1-1 gives the full variable domain: DTAVSQTPKYLVTQMGNDKSIKCEQNLGHDTMYWYKQDSKKFLKIMFSYNNKELIINETVPNRFSPKSPDKAHLNLHINSLELGDSAVYFCASSPTGRNTEAFFGQGTRLTVV.

This chain uses TRBV18 with TRBJ2-5; D ambiguous. Germline V lookup: CDR1 KGHSH, CDR2 LQKENI. Trimming shortened V by 2 bases and J by 2 bases, and 9 bases separated the two germline ends. This CDR3 is 14 amino acids long. The CDR3 DNA is TGTGCCAGCTCACCAAAACAAGTACAAGAGACCCAGTACTTC. Its protein product is CASSPKQVQETQYF.

This clonotype was detected many times. The rearrangement links TRBV11-2 to TRBJ2-5; TRBD1 matches at 7 bases. The CDR3 loop spans 15 amino acids. V trimming: 3 bases; J trimming: 5 bases; junction bases outside the gene matches: 9. Germline CDR1 SGHAT, CDR2 FQNNGV. Written as DNA, the CDR3 is TGTGCCAGCAGCTTGGGGAGAGACAGGGTGGAGACCCAGTACTTC. It is translated as CASSLGRDRVETQYF.

This clonotype has a handful of counts. The CDR3 nucleotides are TGCGCCAGCAGCCTGGGACAGGTGGCTACCTACGAGCAGTACTTC. It encodes CASSLGQVATYEQYF. The chain couples TRBV5-1 to TRBJ2-7; 8 bases line up with TRBD1. Germline CDR1 reads SGHRS; CDR2 reads YFSETQ. V was clipped by 4 bases and J by 2 bases; unmatched bases: 8. The CDR3 runs to 15 residues. The complete variable domain, with remaining parts taken from reference TRBV5-1 and TRBJ2-7, reads KAGVTQTPRYLIKTRGQQVTLSCSPISGHRSVSWYQQTPGQGLQFLFEYFSETQRNKGNFPGRFSGRQFSNSRSEMNVSTLELGDSALYLCASSLGQVATYEQYFGPGTRLTVT.

There are many counts of this clonotype. The V call is TRBV12-3 or TRBV12-4, the J call TRBJ1-2; possibly TRBD1 for D (5 bases). V shed 5 bases and J shed 4 bases, with 11 bases lying between them. The CDR3 totals 13 residues. DNA of the CDR3: TGTGCCAGCAGTGCCAGGGACGGCTATGGCTACACCTTC. Translated, it gives CASSARDGYGYTF.

This clonotype was observed many times. The CDR3 DNA sequence: TGCGCCAGCAGTGAGCGGGACGGGCAAGAGACCCAGTACTTC. Protein sequence: CASSERDGQETQYF. V gene TRBV10-1 combines with J gene TRBJ2-5; D could derive from TRBD1 or TRBD2 (5 bases each). Germline V gives CDR1 WNHNN, CDR2 SYGVQD (reference sequence). The length of the CDR3 is 14 residues. With 2 bases removed from V and 2 bases from J, the gap between germline ends came to 9 bases.

The CDR3 reads CASRLKTAEAFF. In DNA, the CDR3 is TGTGCCAGCAGGCTCAAAACAGCTGAAGCTTTCTTT. This chain uses TRBV6-1 with TRBJ1-1; no clear D gene. The germline gives CDR1 MNHNS, CDR2 SASEGT. Trimming removed 6 bases at V and 6 bases at J, with 11 bases between. This CDR3 is 12 amino acids long.

The table lists this clonotype with many counts. The rearrangement joins TRBV12-3 or TRBV12-4 to TRBJ2-7, with a possible D match to TRBD1 (5 bases). V lost 5 bases, J lost 4 bases, and 12 bases lay in between. This CDR3 is 13 amino acids long. The CDR3 here is CASSPPPGYEQYF. The CDR3, as DNA: TGTGCCAGCAGTCCTCCCCCAGGGTACGAGCAGTACTTC.

This clonotype was picked up many times. This chain links TRBV27 with TRBJ2-7; 7 positions match TRBD2. J was trimmed by 3 bases and V by 5 bases; bases with no gene match: 7. CDR3 length: 14 residues. Germline CDR1 is MNHEY and CDR2 is SMNVEV (reference sequence). The CDR3 here is CASSPGLGVYEQYF. In DNA, the CDR3 is TGTGCCAGCAGTCCAGGACTAGGGGTCTACGAGCAGTACTTC.

The chain combines TRBV30 with TRBJ1-5, with TRBD1 as a possible D gene (5 bases). This CDR3 comprises 14 residues. CDR1 is GTSNPN and CDR2 is SVGIG in the germline V gene (reference sequence). V was shortened by 2 bases and J by 0 bases, with 8 bases between the two germline ends. CDR3 coding DNA: TGTGCCTGGAGTTCGACAGCTAGCAATCAGCCCCAGCATTTT. Protein sequence: CAWSSTASNQPQHF.